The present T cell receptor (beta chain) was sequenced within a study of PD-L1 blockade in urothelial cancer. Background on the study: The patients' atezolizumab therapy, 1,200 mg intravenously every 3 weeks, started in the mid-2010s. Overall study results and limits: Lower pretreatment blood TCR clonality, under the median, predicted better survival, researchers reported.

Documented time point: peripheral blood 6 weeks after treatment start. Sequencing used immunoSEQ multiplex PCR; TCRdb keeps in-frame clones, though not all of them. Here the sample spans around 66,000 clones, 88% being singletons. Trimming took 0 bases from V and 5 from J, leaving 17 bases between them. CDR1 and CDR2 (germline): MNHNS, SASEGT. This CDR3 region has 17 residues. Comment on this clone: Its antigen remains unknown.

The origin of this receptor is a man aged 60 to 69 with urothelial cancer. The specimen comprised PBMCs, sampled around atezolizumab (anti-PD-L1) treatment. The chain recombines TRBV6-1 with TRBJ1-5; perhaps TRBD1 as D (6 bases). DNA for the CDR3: TGTGCCAGCAGTGAAGCGCCGTGGGGGCAAAGGGATCAGCCCCAGCATTTT. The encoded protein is CASSEAPWGQRDQPQHF.